The 2 T cell receptor beta chains listed next were all sequenced from one sample in a study of shared clonotypes between healthy human individuals. The protocol was immunoSEQ multiplex PCR, while the TCRdb copy is restricted to in-frame clones and leaves out a portion. The table lists over 850,000 clones, about four fifths of them singletons, with under 0.8% in the top ten. Sequencing used memory CD4+ T cells from PBMCs. The subset here: CD45RA-negative fraction. The receptors originated from a man between 18 and 29 years old in good health. Some clones in this sample may be carry-over from other donors' samples.

The chain combines TRBV5-4 with TRBJ2-5; TRBD2 matches at 12 bases. This CDR3 region has 16 residues. The germline V gene has CDR1 SGHNT and CDR2 YYREEE (reference sequence). V trimming: 0 bases; J trimming: 2 bases; junction bases outside the gene matches: 2. The chain's CDR3 is CASSLGLAGEQETQYF. CDR3 DNA: TGTGCCAGCAGCTTGGGACTAGCGGGAGAGCAAGAGACCCAGTACTTC.

The rearrangement uses TRBV30 and TRBJ2-5, with D perhaps assigned TRBD1 or TRBD2 (6 bases each). The DNA end is more similar to TRBJ2-7, so the J call may be wrong. This CDR3 comprises 13 residues. CDR1 and CDR2 (germline): GTSNPN, SVGIG (reference sequence). CDR3 in amino acids: CAWSLEGGNEQYF. CDR3 in DNA: TGTGCCTGGAGCTTGGAAGGGGGGAACGAGCAGTACTTC.